Below, one T cell receptor beta chain is given with its context. This clone was seen only a few times. It has no known antigen specificity. No qualities accompany the bases; no much larger clone lies one base away. V loses 6 bases of germline sequence and J loses 3 bases, and the interval between the two ends is 17 bases. The germline V gene yields SNHLY for CDR1 and FYNNEI for CDR2. The CDR3 has 15 amino acids, counting the end cysteine and phenylalanine. Only the CDR3 DNA is retained, 45 bases long and in frame from the first base. These data belong to a study of CD4+ T cells in melanoma (dated by TCRdb to 2021 to 2024). About the investigation overall: The study investigated neoantigen-specific CD4+ T cells in human melanoma.

Here is what the overall study found, with its caveats: According to the report, neoantigen-specific CD4+ T cells in melanoma displayed diverse differentiation states. The report described a correlation between neoantigen-specific CD4+ T cells and the function of CD8+ T cells, macrophages and B cells.

The donors were people with melanoma. The library was produced with the immunoSEQ multiplex PCR assay. TCRdb's version of the immuneACCESS table is confined to in-frame rearrangements and falls short of the full clone set. An unresolved V gene accounts for under half of the shortfall where checked; the remainder is of unknown origin. The sample table shows 50,000 or so clones, and 89% are seen once. Around 11% of the sample comes from the top ten. The sequenced sample consisted of peripheral blood. The chain links TRBV2 with TRBJ2-5, with the D assignment possibly TRBD1 or TRBD2, given 5 matching bases for each. The sequence was collected from a human donor with melanoma. The CDR3 loop reads CASRPSPGPKETQYF. The DNA sequence follows: TGTGCCAGCAGGCCTTCACCGGGACCGAAAGAGACCCAGTACTTC.